Listed below are T cell receptor beta chains from one sample, sequenced in a study of neurological immune-mediated disorders. MiXCR, run by TCRdb on the 5' RACE reads, gives a single entry per CDR3 protein. In the table there are under 15,000 distinct CDR3 sequences, 13% of which are singletons. Source material: CD8+ T cells from blood. These receptors all stem from a female donor with HTLV-1-associated myelopathy (HAM/TSP). Each CDR3 is given with its conserved first and last residue. A D gene is named only where the DNA matches it firmly. A row's size may be missing; if present it is once, few, many or a size class.

V	J	D	size	DNA	CDR3
TRBV20-1	TRBJ2-1	-	many	TGCAGTGCTAGAGGCAGACTAGACAATGAGCAGTTCTTC	CSARGRLDNEQFF
TRBV20-1	TRBJ1-2	TRBD1	many	TGCAGTGCTAGAGAACAGGGGGGGGGTGTCTATGGCTACACCTTC	CSAREQGGGVYGYTF
TRBV13	TRBJ2-7	TRBD1	many	TGTGCCAGCAGCTTCCAGACAGGGAACTCCTACGAGCAGTACTTC	CASSFQTGNSYEQYF
TRBV16	TRBJ2-7	-	many	TGTGCCAGCAGCCCCTCCTCGCAGGGGCACGAGCAGTACTTC	CASSPSSQGHEQYF
TRBV12-3/TRBV12-4	TRBJ2-5	-	many	TGTGCCAGCAGCCCGGAGGGGCGAGAGACCCAGTACTTC	CASSPEGRETQYF
TRBV6-6	TRBJ2-7	-	many	TGTGCCAGCAGCGGAGGAGCCTACGAGCAGTACTTC	CASSGGAYEQYF
TRBV7-9	TRBJ2-3	-	many	TGTGCCAGCAAGGATACTGCAGATACGCAGTATTTT	CASKDTADTQYF
TRBV28	TRBJ2-1	-	many	TGTGCCAGCAGTTTCGAAGGGCTACCATCCTACAATGAGCAGTTCTTC	CASSFEGLPSYNEQFF
TRBV6-5	TRBJ1-1	-	many	TGTGCCAGCCTGGGAAACACTGAAGCTTTCTTT	CASLGNTEAFF
TRBV7-2	TRBJ2-3	TRBD1	many	TGTGCCAGCAGCACCCTAGACGGGCAGGGAGACAGGGCCGCAATTTCAGATACGCAGTATTTT	CASSTLDGQGDRAAISDTQYF
TRBV3-1	TRBJ2-7	TRBD2	many	TGTGCCAGCAGCCCAAATAGCGGGAGCTACGAGCAGTACTTC	CASSPNSGSYEQYF
TRBV20-1	TRBJ1-5	-	-	TGCAGTGCTAGAGATAACAGGGTGAGGAATCAGCTCCAGCATTTT	CSARDNRVRNQLQHF
TRBV11-2	TRBJ2-3	TRBD2	many	TGTGCCAGCAGCTTAGCACTAGCGTCAAGCACAGATACGCAGTATTTT	CASSLALASSTDTQYF
TRBV6-6	TRBJ1-5	-	many	TGTGCCAGTAGACAGAACAATCAGCCCCAGCATTTT	CASRQNNQPQHF
TRBV21-1	TRBJ1-6	-	-	TGTGCCAGCAGCAAAGTATACAGGCTAAGCTCCTATAATTCACCCCTCCACTTT	CASSKVYRLSSYNSPLHF
TRBV4-3	TRBJ2-7	TRBD1	many	TGCGCCAGCAGCCCTGGACAGGACTACGAGCAGTACTTC	CASSPGQDYEQYF
TRBV5-6	TRBJ2-1	-	many	TGTGCCAGCAGCTTGGATCTAGAGCAGTTCTTC	CASSLDLEQFF
TRBV20-1	TRBJ2-7	-	many	TGCAGCGCGCGATCCGGGACGGGACCTTACGAGCAGTACTTC	CSARSGTGPYEQYF
TRBV10-3	TRBJ2-5	-	many	TGTGCCATCAGTGAGCAGGGACAAGAGACCCAGTACTTC	CAISEQGQETQYF
TRBV27	TRBJ2-2	TRBD2	many	TGTGCCAGCAGTTCACCTGGACTAGCTAGAACCGGGGAGCTGTTTTTT	CASSSPGLARTGELFF
TRBV3-1	TRBJ2-7	-	many	TGTGCCAGCAGCCAAGGATCCAGGGGATACGAGCAGTACTTC	CASSQGSRGYEQYF
TRBV7-9	TRBJ1-4	-	many	TGTGCCAGCAGCTTATTAGGGCCGCCGAGTGAAAAACTGTTTTTT	CASSLLGPPSEKLFF
TRBV20-1	TRBJ2-7	TRBD2	many	TGCAGTGCTAGTCGCCCTACTAGCGGGGCCGTAGGCGAGCAGTACTTC	CSASRPTSGAVGEQYF
TRBV7-9	TRBJ2-7	TRBD2	many	TGTGCCAGCAGCGAACGGACTAGCGGGAGCTCCTACGAGCAGTACTTC	CASSERTSGSSYEQYF
TRBV5-6	TRBJ2-3	TRBD2	medium-sized	TGTGCCAGCAGCTTTGGCGCCAGCGGGGGTCACCCTAGCACAGATACGCAGTATTTT	CASSFGASGGHPSTDTQYF
TRBV7-8	TRBJ2-7	-	medium-sized	TGTGCCAGCAGCTTATCGAGGGGGGGTTACGAGCAGTACTTC	CASSLSRGGYEQYF
TRBV25-1	TRBJ1-6	-	many	TGTGCCAGCAGCTCGGGGGTTGCGACCGTCTCCTATAATTCACCCCTCCACTTT	CASSSGVATVSYNSPLHF
TRBV20-1	TRBJ2-2	TRBD2	many	TGCAGTGCTAGTAGGACTAGCGGGGGGTTCGGGGAGCTGTTTTTT	CSASRTSGGFGELFF
TRBV20-1	TRBJ1-2	-	many	TGCAGTGCCCACAACCTTGACGGTAACTATGGCTACACCTTC	CSAHNLDGNYGYTF
TRBV4-1	TRBJ1-1	-	once	TGCGCCAGCAGCCAAGGGATCCGAGGGAGCGACACTGAAGCTTTCTTT	CASSQGIRGSDTEAFF
TRBV7-8	TRBJ2-2	-	many	TGTGCCCAAAAGGGGAGAACCGGGGAGCTGTTTTTT	CAQKGRTGELFF
TRBV5-1	TRBJ2-1	-	many	TGCGCCAGCAGCTCCACCAATGAGCAGTTCTTC	CASSSTNEQFF
TRBV6-2/TRBV6-3	TRBJ2-2	-	many	TGTGCCAGCAGTCTAAAAGCGGCCGGGGAGCTGTTTTTT	CASSLKAAGELFF
TRBV7-8	TRBJ2-7	-	many	TGTGCCAGCAGGGTAGTCGGCTCCTACGAGCAGTACTTC	CASRVVGSYEQYF
TRBV5-1	TRBJ2-1	-	many	TGCGCCAGCAGCTTGGTACCTGAGGGGCCCAATGAGCAGTTCTTC	CASSLVPEGPNEQFF
TRBV7-9	TRBJ2-2	-	many	TGTGCCAGCAGCAGTAGCGGTACCCCCGCCCGAAACACCGGGGAGCTGTTTTTT	CASSSSGTPARNTGELFF
TRBV2	TRBJ2-2	TRBD1	many	TGTGCCAGCAGGGGACAGGTCACCGGGGAGCTGTTTTTT	CASRGQVTGELFF
TRBV28	TRBJ1-2	-	many	TGTGCCAGCAGTTTAGCAGGGGAAGTGGATGGCTACACCTTC	CASSLAGEVDGYTF
TRBV29-1	TRBJ1-4	-	many	TGCAGCGTTGAAGATCTCAGAGGGGTTCACGAAAAACTGTTTTTT	CSVEDLRGVHEKLFF